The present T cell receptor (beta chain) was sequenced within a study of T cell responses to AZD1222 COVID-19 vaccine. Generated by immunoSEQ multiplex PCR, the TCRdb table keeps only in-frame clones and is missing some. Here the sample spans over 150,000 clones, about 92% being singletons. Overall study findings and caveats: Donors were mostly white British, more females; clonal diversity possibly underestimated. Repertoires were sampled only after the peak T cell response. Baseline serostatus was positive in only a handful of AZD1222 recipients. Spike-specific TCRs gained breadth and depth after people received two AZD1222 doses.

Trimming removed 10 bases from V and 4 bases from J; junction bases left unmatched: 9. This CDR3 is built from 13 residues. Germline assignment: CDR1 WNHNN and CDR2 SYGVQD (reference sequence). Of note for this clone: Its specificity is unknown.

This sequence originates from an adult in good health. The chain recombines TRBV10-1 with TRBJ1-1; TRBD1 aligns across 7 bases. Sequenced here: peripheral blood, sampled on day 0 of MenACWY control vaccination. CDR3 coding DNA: TGCGCCACTTCGACAGGGAGGACCACTGAAGCTTTCTTT. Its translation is CATSTGRTTEAFF.